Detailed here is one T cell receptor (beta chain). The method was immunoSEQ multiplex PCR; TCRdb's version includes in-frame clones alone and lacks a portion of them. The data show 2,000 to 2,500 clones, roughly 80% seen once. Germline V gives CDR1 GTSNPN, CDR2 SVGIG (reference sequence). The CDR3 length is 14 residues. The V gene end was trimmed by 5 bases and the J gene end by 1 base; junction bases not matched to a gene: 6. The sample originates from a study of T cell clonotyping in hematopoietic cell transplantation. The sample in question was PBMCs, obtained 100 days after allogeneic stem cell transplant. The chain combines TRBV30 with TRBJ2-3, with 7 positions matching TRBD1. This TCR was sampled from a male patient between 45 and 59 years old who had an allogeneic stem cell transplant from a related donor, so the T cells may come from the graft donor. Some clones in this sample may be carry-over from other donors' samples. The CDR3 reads CAWDREGGTDTQYF. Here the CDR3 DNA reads TGTGCCTGGGACAGGGAAGGAGGCACAGATACGCAGTATTTT.